The present T cell receptor (beta chain) was sequenced within a study of T cells in Graves' hyperthyroidism and ophthalmopathy. Investigators excluded patients with uncontrolled infection, other autoimmune disease, pregnancy or lactation. Ten or more counts support this clonotype. What it binds is not known. General study points: Blood shared most expanded thyroid clonotypes above 0.001.

Germline V gene sequence: CDR1 SGHTA, CDR2 FQGTGA. V lost 5 bases and J lost 6; bases outside the gene matches: 9. This CDR3 has 14 residues. TCR beta CDR3 regions were amplified from RNA transcripts. HTBI primers were the set used in a first-round RT-PCR of the TCR CDR3. TCRdb independently ran MiXCR on the multiplex PCR reads; one entry per CDR3 protein. Here the sample spans more than 500,000 distinct CDR3 sequences, approximately 14% being singletons. The TCR originated in a woman aged 40 to 55 with Graves' ophthalmopathy. The chain employs TRBV7-3 and TRBJ1-2, with 7 bases matching TRBD1. Sequencing was carried out using blood. The CDR3 sequence is CASSDRGQTNGYTF. The CDR3 coding sequence is TGTGCCAGCAGCGATCGGGGACAGACGAATGGCTACACCTTC.